The clone carrying this T cell receptor (beta chain) has only a few counts. These data come from a study of cytomegalovirus exposure and HLA in healthy donors. Vbeta (60) and Jbeta (13) primers were used in the PCR. Assay: immunoSEQ multiplex PCR; the TCRdb copy retains only in-frame clones and omits some. The sample includes more than 90,000 clones, roughly three quarters of them seen just once. This clonotype originated in a female donor in good health and CMV-seronegative. Sequenced input: PBMCs.

The CDR3 coding sequence is TGCAGCGGGGGTAGGACTCCTGAAGCTTTCTTT. As protein: CSGGRTPEAFF. V gene TRBV29-1 combines with J gene TRBJ1-1; no clear D. V was trimmed by 7 bases and J by 6 bases, leaving 12 bases between them. CDR3 size: 11 residues. Germline lookup yields CDR1 SQVTM and CDR2 ANQGSEA.